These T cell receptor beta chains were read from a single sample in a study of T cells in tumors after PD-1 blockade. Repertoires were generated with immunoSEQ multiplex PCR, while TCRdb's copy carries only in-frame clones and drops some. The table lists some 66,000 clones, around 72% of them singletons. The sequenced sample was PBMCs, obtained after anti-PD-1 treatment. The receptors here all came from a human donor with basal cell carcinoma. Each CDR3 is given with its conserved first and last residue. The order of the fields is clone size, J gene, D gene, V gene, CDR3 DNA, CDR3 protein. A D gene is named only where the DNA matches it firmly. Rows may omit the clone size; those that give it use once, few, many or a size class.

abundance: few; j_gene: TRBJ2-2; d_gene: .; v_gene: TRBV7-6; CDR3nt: TGTGCCAGCAGCGTGGGACCTAACACCGGGGAGCTGTTTTTT; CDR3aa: CASSVGPNTGELFF
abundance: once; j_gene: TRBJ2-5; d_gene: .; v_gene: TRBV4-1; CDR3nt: TGCGCCAGCAGCCACGGTCAGGGTGGGGAGACCCAGTACTTC; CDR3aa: CASSHGQGGETQYF
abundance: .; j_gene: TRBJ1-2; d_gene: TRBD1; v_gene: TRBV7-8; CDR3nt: TGTGCCAGCAGCTTTGGACAGGGGGATGGCTACACCTTC; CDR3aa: CASSFGQGDGYTF
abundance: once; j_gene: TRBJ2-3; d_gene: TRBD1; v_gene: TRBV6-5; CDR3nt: TGTGCCAGCAGCAAGGACAGGCTAGTAACAGATACGCAGTATTTT; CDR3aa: CASSKDRLVTDTQYF
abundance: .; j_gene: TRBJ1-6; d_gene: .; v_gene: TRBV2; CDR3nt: TGTGCCAGCAGTGAAGCGCAGGGGTATTCACCCCTCCACTTT; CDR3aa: CASSEAQGYSPLHF
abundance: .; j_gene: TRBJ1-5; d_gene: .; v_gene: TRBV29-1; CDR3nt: TGCAGCATCTCTCACAGGGCCGGCGAGCCCCAGCATTTT; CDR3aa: CSISHRAGEPQHF
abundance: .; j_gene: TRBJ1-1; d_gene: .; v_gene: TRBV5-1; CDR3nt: TGCGCCAGTAAGGACCCAGTGAACACTGAAGCTTTCTTT; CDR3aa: CASKDPVNTEAFF
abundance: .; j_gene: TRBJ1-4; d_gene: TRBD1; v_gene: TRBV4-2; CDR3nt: TGTGCCAGCAGCCAAGCTACAGGGGGTAATGAAAAACTGTTTTTT; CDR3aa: CASSQATGGNEKLFF
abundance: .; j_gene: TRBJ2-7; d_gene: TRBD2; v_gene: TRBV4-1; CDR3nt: TGCGCCAGCGACCAAGACCCAGCGGGGGGTTCCTACGAGCAGTACTTC; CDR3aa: CASDQDPAGGSYEQYF
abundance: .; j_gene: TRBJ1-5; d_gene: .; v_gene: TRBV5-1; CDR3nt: TGCGCCAGCAGCTTGGGGGGCAGCCGTAATCAGCCCCAGCATTTT; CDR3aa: CASSLGGSRNQPQHF
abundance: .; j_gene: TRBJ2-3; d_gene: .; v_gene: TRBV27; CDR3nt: TGTGCCAGCAGTCTATACTACACAGATACGCAGTATTTT; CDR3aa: CASSLYYTDTQYF
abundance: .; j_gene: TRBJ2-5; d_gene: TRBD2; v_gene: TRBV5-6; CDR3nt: TGTGCCAGCAGCTTGGGCGGGAGGGAACGGGAGACCCAGTACTTC; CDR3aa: CASSLGGRERETQYF
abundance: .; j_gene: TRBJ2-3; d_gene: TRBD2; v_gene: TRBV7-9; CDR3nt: TGTGCCAGCAGCTTAGGGACTAGCGGGCTAGGCACAGATACGCAGTATTTT; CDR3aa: CASSLGTSGLGTDTQYF
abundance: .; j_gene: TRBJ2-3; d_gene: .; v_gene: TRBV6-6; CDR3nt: TGTGCCTCGGAGGACGGGACAGATACGCAGTATTTT; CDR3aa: CASEDGTDTQYF
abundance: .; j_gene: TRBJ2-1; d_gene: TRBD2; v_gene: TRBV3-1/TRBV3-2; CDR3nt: TGTGCCAGCAGCCAAGGAGATCCGCTTAGCGGGGGGTTCACCTACAATGAGCAGTTCTTC; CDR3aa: CASSQGDPLSGGFTYNEQFF
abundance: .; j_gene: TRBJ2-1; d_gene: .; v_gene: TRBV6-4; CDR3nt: TGTGCCAGCAGCCGGGACATCTCCTACAATGAGCAGTTCTTC; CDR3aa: CASSRDISYNEQFF
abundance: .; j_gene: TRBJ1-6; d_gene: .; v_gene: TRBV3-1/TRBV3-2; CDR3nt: TGTGCCAGCAGCCGGGGCAGGGTCGGTTCACCCCTCCACTTT; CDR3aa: CASSRGRVGSPLHF
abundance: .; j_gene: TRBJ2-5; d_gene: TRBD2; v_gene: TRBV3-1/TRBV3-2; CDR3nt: TGTGCCAGCAGCCAAGCTAGCGGGGGAACCCAAGAGACCCAGTACTTC; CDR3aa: CASSQASGGTQETQYF
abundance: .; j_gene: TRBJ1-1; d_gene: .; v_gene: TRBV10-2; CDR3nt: TGCGCCAGCAGGAGACCCATGAACACTGAAGTTTTCTTT; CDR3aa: CASRRPMNTEVFF
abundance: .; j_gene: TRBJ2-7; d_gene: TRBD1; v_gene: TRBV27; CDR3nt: TGTGCCAGCACCGCCCCTCGTCGACAGGGAGATATCTACGAGCAGTACTTC; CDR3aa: CASTAPRRQGDIYEQYF
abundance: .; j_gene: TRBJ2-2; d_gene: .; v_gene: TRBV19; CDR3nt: TGTGCCAGTAGTAAGGGGGGGCCAAACACCGGGGAGCTGTTTTTT; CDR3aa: CASSKGGPNTGELFF
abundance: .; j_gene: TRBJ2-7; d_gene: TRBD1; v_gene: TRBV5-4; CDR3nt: TGTGCCAGCAGTTCCGGGACAGGGGGCTTCGAGCAGTACTTC; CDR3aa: CASSSGTGGFEQYF
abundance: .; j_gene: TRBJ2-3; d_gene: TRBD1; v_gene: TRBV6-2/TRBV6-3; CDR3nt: TGTGCCAGCAGTTCCGGGACAGGGGGCACAGATACGCAGTATTTT; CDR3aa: CASSSGTGGTDTQYF
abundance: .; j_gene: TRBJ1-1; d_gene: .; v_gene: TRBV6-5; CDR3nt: TGTGCCAGCGCGGGACACTTCGAAGCTTTCTTT; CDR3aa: CASAGHFEAFF
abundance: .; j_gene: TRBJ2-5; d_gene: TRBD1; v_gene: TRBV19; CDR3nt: TGTGCCAGTAGTACAACAGGGGGCCCACTGCAGACCCAGTACTTC; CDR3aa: CASSTTGGPLQTQYF
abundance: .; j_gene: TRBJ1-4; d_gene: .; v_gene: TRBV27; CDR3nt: TGTGCCAGCAGTTTATCTCGGGTTCTGGGTGAAAAACTGTTTTTT; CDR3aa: CASSLSRVLGEKLFF
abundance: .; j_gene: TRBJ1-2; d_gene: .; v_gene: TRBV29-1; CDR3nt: TGCAGCGTTGAAGCCGATAACTATGGCTACACCTTC; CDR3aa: CSVEADNYGYTF
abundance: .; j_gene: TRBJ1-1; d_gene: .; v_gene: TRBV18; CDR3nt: TGTGCCAGCTCACCAAGGGGGGGGGAAGCTTTCTTT; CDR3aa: CASSPRGGEAFF
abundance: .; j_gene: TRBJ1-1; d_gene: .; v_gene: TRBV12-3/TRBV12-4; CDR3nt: TGTGCCAGCAATCTTGGGGGAGCTGAAGCTTTCTTT; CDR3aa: CASNLGGAEAFF
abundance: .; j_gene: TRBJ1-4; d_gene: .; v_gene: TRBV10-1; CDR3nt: TGCGCCAGCAGTGTGGGGACCGGAAAACTGTTTTTT; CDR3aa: CASSVGTGKLFF
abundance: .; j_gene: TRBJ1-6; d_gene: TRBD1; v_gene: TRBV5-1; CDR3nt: TGCGCCAGCAGCCGGGTGGGACAGGGTGATTCACCCCTCCACTTT; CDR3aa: CASSRVGQGDSPLHF
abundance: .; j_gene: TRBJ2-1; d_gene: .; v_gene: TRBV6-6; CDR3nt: TGTGCCAGCAGTCCCGTAGGGCCTGAGCAGTTCTTC; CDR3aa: CASSPVGPEQFF
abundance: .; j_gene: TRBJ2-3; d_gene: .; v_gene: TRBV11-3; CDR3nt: TGTGCCAGCAGCTTGGGGTTCCTGGGATGGGGCACAGATACGCAGTATTTT; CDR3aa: CASSLGFLGWGTDTQYF
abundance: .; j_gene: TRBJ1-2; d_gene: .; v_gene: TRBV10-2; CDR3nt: TGCGCCAGCAGTGGTGGAATCGGTAACTATGGCTACACCTTC; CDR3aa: CASSGGIGNYGYTF
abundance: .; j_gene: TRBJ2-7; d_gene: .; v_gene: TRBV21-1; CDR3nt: TGTGCCAGCAGCACATGGGGGGGGGTGAAAATCGAGCAGTACTTC; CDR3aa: CASSTWGGVKIEQYF
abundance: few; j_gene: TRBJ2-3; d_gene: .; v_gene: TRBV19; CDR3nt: TGTGCCAGTAGTATTAAGGGCAGCATGGATACGCAGTATTTT; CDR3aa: CASSIKGSMDTQYF
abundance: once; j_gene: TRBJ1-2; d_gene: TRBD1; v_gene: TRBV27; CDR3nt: TGTGCCAGCAGTTTAAAGGGGGCGAAAGGCTACACCTTC; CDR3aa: CASSLKGAKGYTF
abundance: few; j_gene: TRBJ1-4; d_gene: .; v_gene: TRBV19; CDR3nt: TGTGCCATCGGGTCCGACAGGATCAATGAAAAACTGTTTTTT; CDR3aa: CAIGSDRINEKLFF
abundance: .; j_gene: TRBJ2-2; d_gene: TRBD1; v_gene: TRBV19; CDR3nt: TGTGCCAGTAGTATCACCCCCAATAGACAGGGATACACCGGGGAGCTGTTTTTT; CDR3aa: CASSITPNRQGYTGELFF
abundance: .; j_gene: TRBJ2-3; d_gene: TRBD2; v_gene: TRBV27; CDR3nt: TGTGCCGCCAGCGGGGAACGGTCAGATACGCAGTATTTT; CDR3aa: CAASGERSDTQYF
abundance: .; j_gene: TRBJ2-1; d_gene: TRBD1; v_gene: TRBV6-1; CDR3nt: TGTGCCAGCAGTGAAGGCAGGGGGCTCCAAGATGAGCAGTTCTTC; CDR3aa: CASSEGRGLQDEQFF
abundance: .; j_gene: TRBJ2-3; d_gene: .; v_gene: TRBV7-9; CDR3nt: TGTGCCAGCAGGAACAGGGCAACGGGCACAGATACGCAGTATTTT; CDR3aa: CASRNRATGTDTQYF
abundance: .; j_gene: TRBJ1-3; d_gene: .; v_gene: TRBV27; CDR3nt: TGTGCCAGCAAAAGGCCAGCCTCCCGAGGATCTGGAAACACCATATATTTT; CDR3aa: CASKRPASRGSGNTIYF
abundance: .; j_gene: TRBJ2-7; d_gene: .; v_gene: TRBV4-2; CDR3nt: TGTGCCAGCAGCCAAGATCTGGCGACCTCCTACGAGCAGTACTTC; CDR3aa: CASSQDLATSYEQYF
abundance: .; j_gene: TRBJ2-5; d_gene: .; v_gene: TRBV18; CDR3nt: TGTGCCAGCTCACTCAGACTAGGTCAAGAGACCCAGTACTTC; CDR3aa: CASSLRLGQETQYF
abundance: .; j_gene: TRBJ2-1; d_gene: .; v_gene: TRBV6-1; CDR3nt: TGTGCCAGCAGTGACCAGGGGGGCGGAGAGCAGTTCTTC; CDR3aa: CASSDQGGGEQFF
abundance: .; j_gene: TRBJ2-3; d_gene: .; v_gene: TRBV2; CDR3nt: TGTGCCAGCAGGGAACGATGGGTGAGGACAGATACGCAGTATTTT; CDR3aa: CASRERWVRTDTQYF
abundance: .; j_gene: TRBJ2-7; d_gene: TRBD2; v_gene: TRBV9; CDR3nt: TGTGCCAGCAGCGGGCGGGGGGGATCCTACGAGCAGTACTTC; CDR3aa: CASSGRGGSYEQYF
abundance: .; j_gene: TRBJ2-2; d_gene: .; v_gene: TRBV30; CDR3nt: TGTGCCTGGGGGGGACAGAACACCGGGGAGCTGTTTTTT; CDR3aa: CAWGGQNTGELFF
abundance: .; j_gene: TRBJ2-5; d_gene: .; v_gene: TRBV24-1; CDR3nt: TGTGCCACCAGTTCAGGAAGGGTGGGAGAGACCCAGTACTTC; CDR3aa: CATSSGRVGETQYF
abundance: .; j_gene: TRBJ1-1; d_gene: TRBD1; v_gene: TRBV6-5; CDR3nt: TGTGCCAGCAGCGCCGACAGGGGGCAGGGTGAAGCTTTCTTT; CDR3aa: CASSADRGQGEAFF
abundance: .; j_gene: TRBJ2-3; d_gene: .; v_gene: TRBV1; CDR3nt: TGCACCAGCAGCCAAGTCTTGGGCCCCGATACGCAGTATTTT; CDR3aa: CTSSQVLGPDTQYF
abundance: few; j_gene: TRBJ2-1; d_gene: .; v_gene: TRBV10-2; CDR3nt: TGCGCCAGCAAAAATGACAATGAGCAGTTCTTC; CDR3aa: CASKNDNEQFF